These 28 T cell receptor beta chains originate from one sample sequenced in a study of molecular identifiers for immune sequencing clone quantification. TCRdb itself ran the PCR reads through MiXCR, one entry per CDR3 protein. The repertoire includes around 9,800 distinct CDR3 sequences, around 19% of them detected once, and about 1.4% sits in the top ten. The sample taken for sequencing was naive CD8+ T cells from blood, with Jurkat cell RNA spiked in. The sample's subset: FACS-sorted CD8+CD4-CCR7+CD45RA+ naive T cells. Receptors originate from a human donor in good health. Some libraries in this study had Jurkat cell RNA spiked in.

With respect to this clonotype: One end of the junction fails to match germline, which may point to a read error. The chain's CDR3 is CASGLGGGGGVGEQFF. The CDR3 DNA reads as TGTGCCAGCGGCTTGGGTGGGGGGGGCGGGGTGGGGGAGCAGTTCTTC. The chain uses TRBV7-6 and TRBJ2-1; perhaps TRBD2 as D (7 bases). Per the germline V gene, CDR1 is SGHVS and CDR2 is FNYEAQ. This CDR3 comprises 16 residues.

By proportion, this clonotype is medium-sized. This chain connects TRBV28 to TRBJ2-2; tentatively, D is TRBD1 (6 bases). Germline values: CDR1 MDHEN, CDR2 SYDVKM. This CDR3 spans 14 amino acids. Trimming left V 3 bases short and J 3 bases short, with 8 bases between. The CDR3 loop reads CASSFTGYTGELFF. CDR3 in DNA: TGTGCCAGCAGTTTCACAGGGTACACCGGGGAGCTGTTTTTT.

The sample holds many counts of this clonotype. The genes are TRBV5-4 and TRBJ1-2, with D unclear. Germline values: CDR1 SGHNT, CDR2 YYREEE (reference sequence). V gave up 2 bases and J gave up 8 bases, with 13 bases separating them. The CDR3 is 13 residues long. The CDR3 loop is CASSFPAVSGYTF. CDR3 sequence (DNA): TGTGCCAGCAGCTTTCCAGCTGTGTCGGGCTACACCTTC.

This clonotype was seen ten or more times. This rearrangement joins TRBV11-2 to TRBJ2-5; possible D gene TRBD1, 5 bases. Trimming removed 8 bases from V and 4 bases from J, with 8 bases in between. The CDR3 totals 11 residues. The germline gives CDR1 SGHAT, CDR2 FQNNGV. The CDR3 sequence is CASAGLETQYF. CDR3 DNA sequence: TGTGCCAGCGCAGGGCTAGAGACCCAGTACTTC.

As to this clonotype: A much larger clonotype is one base distant, so this may be a read error. CDR3 DNA: TGTGCCAGCAGTCTAGGGGGTACGGAGACCCAGTACTTC. The encoded protein is CASSLGGTETQYF. This chain joins TRBV7-9 and TRBJ2-5, with TRBD1 as a possible D gene (6 bases). Deletions cut 6 bases from V and 5 bases from J, with 13 bases between. The CDR3 is made up of 13 amino acids. The germline CDR1 and CDR2 sequences are SEHNR and FQNEAQ (reference sequence).

The table lists this clonotype with many counts. This rearrangement joins TRBV29-1 to TRBJ1-1; D perhaps matches TRBD1 (5 bases). The germline gives CDR1 SQVTM, CDR2 ANQGSEA. The germline V and J ends were trimmed by 7 bases and 1 base, with 7 bases remaining between them. The CDR3 has 11 amino acids. CDR3 region: CSGQGNTEAFF. Here the CDR3 DNA reads TGCAGCGGGCAGGGGAACACTGAAGCTTTCTTT.

Judged by abundance, this clonotype is medium-sized. The chain has TRBV6-5 and TRBJ2-4; 8 bases align to TRBD2. The V and J ends lost 0 bases and 0 bases, in that order; junction bases with no gene match: 1. The CDR3 is 16 residues long. CDR1 and CDR2 (germline): MNHEY, SVGAGI. DNA of the CDR3: TGTGCCAGCAGTTACTCCCTAGCGGGAGCCAAAAACATTCAGTACTTC. Protein product: CASSYSLAGAKNIQYF.

The rearrangement uses TRBV6-5 and TRBJ2-4, with a weak D call TRBD2 (5 bases). V was cut by 6 bases and J by 6 bases, with 15 bases left in between. This CDR3 spans 14 amino acids. CDR1 and CDR2 from the germline V gene are MNHEY and SVGAGI. The CDR3 protein is CASSRTPTGNIQYF. The CDR3 bases are TGTGCCAGCAGCAGGACTCCTACTGGAAACATTCAGTACTTC.

This clonotype was observed many times. The V call is TRBV5-6, the J call TRBJ2-7; D might be TRBD1 (6 bases). CDR1 SGHDT and CDR2 YYEEEE come from the germline V gene. The CDR3 is made up of 15 amino acids. With 0 bases removed from V and 0 bases from J, the gap between germline ends came to 10 bases. The CDR3 DNA reads TGTGCCAGCAGCTTGGCCGGGACATACTCCTACGAGCAGTACTTC. Its translation: CASSLAGTYSYEQYF.

In this sample, this clonotype turned up a few times. A clone one base away is much larger, so this may be a read error. The J gene is TRBJ2-5, the V gene TRBV5-4, with unresolved D. CDR1 and CDR2 from the germline V gene are SGHNT and YYREEE (reference sequence). This CDR3 region has 11 residues. CDR3 nucleotides: TGTGCCAGCGGCTTCGGCGAGACCCAGTACTTC. Translation: CASGFGETQYF.

This clonotype has a count of ten or more. The chain carries TRBV5-6 and TRBJ1-5; 8 nucleotides agree with TRBD1. This CDR3 region has 14 residues. The junction had 6 bases not matched to a gene; V was cut back by 4 bases and J by 6 bases. The germline gives CDR1 SGHDT, CDR2 YYEEEE. The CDR3 bases are TGTGCCAGCAGCCCGGGACAGGCGGCTCAGCCCCAGCATTTT. Its translation: CASSPGQAAQPQHF.

This clonotype has a count of ten or more. The chain employs TRBV12-3 or TRBV12-4 and TRBJ2-3, with D perhaps TRBD1 or TRBD2 (5 bases each). Trimming cost V 1 base and J 3 bases, with 14 bases left between them. The CDR3 contains 16 residues. CDR3: CASSLGTGRLTDTQYF. The DNA of the CDR3 is TGTGCCAGCAGTTTAGGTACGGGACGCTTAACAGATACGCAGTATTTT.

By share, this clonotype counts as medium-sized (0.01 to 0.1%). The V call is TRBV11-2, the J call TRBJ2-4, with a possible D match to TRBD1 (6 bases). Between the trimmed V and J ends, which lost 4 bases and 1 base, there was a span of 8 bases. Germline-derived CDR1 and CDR2 are SGHAT and FQNNGV. The CDR3 is 14 amino acids. The DNA for the CDR3 is TGTGCCAGCAGCTCCCAGGGGGCCAAAAACATTCAGTACTTC. Protein sequence: CASSSQGAKNIQYF.

In this sample, this clonotype turned up many times. This chain connects TRBV7-9 to TRBJ1-2; TRBD1 might be the D (5 bases). Germline CDR1 SEHNR, CDR2 FQNEAQ (reference sequence). The CDR3 is 16 residues long. Trimming pared 1 base from V and 2 bases from J, leaving 14 bases between. The CDR3 coding sequence is TGTGCCAGCAGCTTAGAGGGGCTACCGAGGAACTATGGCTACACCTTC. Encoded protein: CASSLEGLPRNYGYTF.

The chain recombines TRBV18 with TRBJ2-3; unclear D gene. From germline, CDR1 is KGHSH and CDR2 LQKENI. The CDR3 covers 13 residues. With 9 bases removed from V and 4 bases from J, the gap between germline ends came to 14 bases. The CDR3 DNA reads TGTGCCAGTTCAACAACCCAACCAGATACGCAGTATTTT. Its protein product is CASSTTQPDTQYF.

As for this clonotype: A much larger clone lies a single base off, so this may be a read error. The chain uses TRBV2 and TRBJ2-4, with 10 bases fitting TRBD1. J gave up 12 bases and V 2 bases, and 13 bases lay outside the gene matches. This CDR3 has 16 amino acids. Germline loops: CDR1 SNHLY, CDR2 FYNNEI. CDR3 in amino acids: CASSERTGGSRSNQYF. Written as DNA, the CDR3 is TGTGCCAGCAGTGAAAGGACAGGGGGTAGCCGAAGCAATCAGTACTTC.

This clonotype was seen many times. This chain uses TRBV27 with TRBJ2-3; TRBD1 agrees at 7 bases. Trimming took 6 bases from V and 4 from J; bases not matched to a gene: 10. The CDR3 loop spans 15 amino acids. Germline CDR1 MNHEY, CDR2 SMNVEV (reference sequence). The CDR3 coding sequence is TGTGCCAGCAGGACGACAGGGTTCGAGGCAGATACGCAGTATTTT. Translating it yields CASRTTGFEADTQYF.

Judged by abundance, this clonotype is medium-sized. The rearrangement joins TRBV4-3 to TRBJ2-7; possible D gene TRBD1, 5 bases. The germline V gene encodes CDR1 LGHNA and CDR2 YSLEER. V lost 4 bases and J 6 bases, leaving 13 bases between the germline ends. The CDR3 runs 13 residues. In DNA, the CDR3 is TGCGCCAGCAGCCCTGACAGCAGTGGCGAGCAGTACTTC. As protein: CASSPDSSGEQYF.

V and J are TRBV28 and TRBJ2-1, with TRBD2 identical over 7 bases. V trimming: 4 bases; J trimming: 1 base; junction bases outside the gene matches: 16. The germline CDR1 and CDR2 sequences are MDHEN and SYDVKM. The CDR3 spans 19 residues. CDR3 amino acids: CASSSVTEETSESYNEQFF. DNA of the CDR3: TGTGCCAGCAGTTCCGTAACCGAGGAAACTAGCGAATCCTACAATGAGCAGTTCTTC.

Many counts were recorded for this clonotype. The chain couples TRBV5-4 to TRBJ2-7; 9 bases fit TRBD1. Looked up from germline, CDR1 is SGHNT and CDR2 is YYREEE (reference sequence). The V and J ends lost 4 bases and 3 bases, in that order; junction bases with no gene match: 5. The CDR3 spans 14 residues. The CDR3 coding sequence is TGTGCCAGCAGCCCCTCGACAGGGGGCTACGAGCAGTACTTC. Protein sequence: CASSPSTGGYEQYF.

This clonotype has a single count. The conserved closing phenylalanine or tryptophan is absent in this CDR3, likely reflecting a read error. The V call is TRBV3-1, the J call TRBJ2-3; 9 nucleotides match TRBD2. V lost 5 bases and J lost 0; bases outside the gene matches: 12. The CDR3 loop spans 18 amino acids. Germline CDR1 reads LGHDT; CDR2 reads YNNKEL (reference sequence). CDR3 sequence reads: CASSGDPGLAESTDTQYS. CDR3 DNA sequence: TGTGCCAGCAGCGGCGATCCGGGACTAGCAGAGAGCACAGATACGCAGTATTCT.

The chain employs TRBV19 and TRBJ1-5; TRBD1 matches at 12 bases. This CDR3 has 18 residues. Looked up from germline, CDR1 is LNHDA and CDR2 is SQIVND (reference sequence). The J segment lost 2 bases and the V segment lost 2 bases, leaving 7 bases of the junction unmatched. The DNA for the CDR3 is TGTGCCAGTAGTATAATGGGACAGGGGGCGGTTGGCAATCAGCCCCAGCATTTT. It is translated as CASSIMGQGAVGNQPQHF.

This clonotype showed up many times. This sequence joins TRBV7-2 and TRBJ2-7; D call uncertain. The germline gives CDR1 SGHTA, CDR2 FQGNSA. Trimming removed 5 bases from V and 5 bases from J, with 10 bases in between. The CDR3 is 12 residues long. In DNA, the CDR3 is TGTGCCAGCAGCCTAGTTGGGGACGAGCAGTACTTC. As protein: CASSLVGDEQYF.

By share of the sample, this clonotype is medium-sized (0.01 to 0.1%). The chain employs TRBV11-2 and TRBJ2-3; D possibly corresponds to TRBD2 (6 bases). CDR1 and CDR2 (germline): SGHAT, FQNNGV. V lost 11 bases and J lost 0, with 15 bases in between. The length of the CDR3 is 14 residues. The CDR3 DNA sequence: TGTGCCTCAACCCGGGACTCCAGCACAGATACGCAGTATTTT. Amino acid sequence: CASTRDSSTDTQYF.

This clonotype was counted ten times or more. The CDR3 DNA reads TGCGCCAGCAGCCAAATCCGCAGGGCCCTATCCGGGGAGCTGTTTTTT. It is translated as CASSQIRRALSGELFF. The chain employs TRBV4-3 and TRBJ2-2; tentative D call: TRBD1 (5 bases). Germline lookup yields CDR1 LGHNA and CDR2 YSLEER. V shed 2 bases and J shed 6 bases, with 16 bases lying between them. This CDR3 comprises 16 residues.

This clonotype counts as medium-sized (0.01 to 0.1%). The rearrangement links TRBV5-4 to TRBJ2-3; 10 bases align to TRBD2. Trimming removed 4 bases from V and 4 bases from J; junction bases left unmatched: 12. The CDR3 has 17 amino acids. Germline CDR1 and CDR2: SGHNT and YYREEE (reference sequence). The CDR3 here is CASSDALAGVLADTQYF. The CDR3 DNA reads TGTGCCAGCAGCGACGCGCTAGCGGGAGTTTTGGCAGATACGCAGTATTTT.

The sample holds many counts of this clonotype. The chain employs TRBV11-2 and TRBJ2-3; no reliable D call. The CDR3 sequence is 14 residues long. Deletions cut 1 base from V and 0 bases from J, with 5 bases between. From germline, CDR1 is SGHAT and CDR2 FQNNGV. The CDR3 here is CASSLGQSTDTQYF. The DNA of the CDR3 is TGTGCCAGCAGCTTAGGTCAGAGCACAGATACGCAGTATTTT.

With regard to this clonotype: It may be a read error: a sequence one base away is much more abundant. The J gene is TRBJ2-2, the V gene TRBV28, with no clear D. The CDR3 spans 13 residues. From germline, CDR1 is MDHEN and CDR2 SYDVKM. The V and J ends lost 7 bases and 9 bases respectively, with 15 bases between them. The CDR3 DNA reads TGTGCCAGCATTTCCTGGTTTGACAGGGAGCTGTTTTTT. Amino acid sequence: CASISWFDRELFF. Filled out from reference TRBV28 and TRBJ2-2, the complete variable domain reads DVKVTQSSRYLVKRTGEKVFLECVQDMDHENMFWYRQDPGLGLRLIYFSYDVKMKEKGDIPEGYSVSREKKERFSLILESASTNQTSMYLCASISWFDRELFFGEGSRLTVL.